This T cell receptor beta chain was observed in a study of control samples from healthy donors and cancer patients. This clone qualifies as medium-sized. The assay was immunoSEQ multiplex PCR, and TCRdb's table has in-frame clones only and misses some. This table holds tens of thousands of clones, 87% found once. The CDR3 is 15 amino acids. V was clipped by 3 bases and J by 4 bases, with 16 bases between them. Germline CDR1 and CDR2: SGHRS and YFSETQ. Sequencing was done on a sample of formalin-fixed, paraffin-embedded tissue. This sequence originates from a female donor with melanoma. The rearrangement links TRBV5-1 to TRBJ1-2; TRBD1 is a possible D gene (5 bases). The CDR3 here is CASSWDGSSFYGYTF. DNA of the CDR3: TGCGCCAGCAGCTGGGACGGTTCCTCATTCTATGGCTACACCTTC.